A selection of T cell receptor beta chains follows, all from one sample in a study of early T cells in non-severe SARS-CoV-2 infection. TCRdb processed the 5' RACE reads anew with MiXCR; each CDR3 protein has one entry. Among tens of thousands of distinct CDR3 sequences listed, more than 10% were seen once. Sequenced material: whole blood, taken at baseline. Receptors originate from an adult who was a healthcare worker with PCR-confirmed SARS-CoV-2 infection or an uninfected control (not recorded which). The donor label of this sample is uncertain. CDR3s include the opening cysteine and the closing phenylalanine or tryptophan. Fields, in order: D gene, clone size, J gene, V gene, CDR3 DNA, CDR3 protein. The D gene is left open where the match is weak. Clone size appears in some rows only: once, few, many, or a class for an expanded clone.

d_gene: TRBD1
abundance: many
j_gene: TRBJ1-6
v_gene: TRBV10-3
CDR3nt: TGTGCCATCAGTGAGTCGACAGGGGACTTAAGCTCCTATAATTCACCCCTCCACTTT
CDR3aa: CAISESTGDLSSYNSPLHF

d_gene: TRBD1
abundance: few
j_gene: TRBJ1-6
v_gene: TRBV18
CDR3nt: TGTGCCAGCTCACCACAGGGGGCGTCGAATTCACCCCTCCACTTT
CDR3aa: CASSPQGASNSPLHF

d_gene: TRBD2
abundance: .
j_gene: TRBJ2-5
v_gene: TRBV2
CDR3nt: TGTGCCAGCAATGGACTAGCGGCCCTCCAAGAGACCCAGTACTTC
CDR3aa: CASNGLAALQETQYF

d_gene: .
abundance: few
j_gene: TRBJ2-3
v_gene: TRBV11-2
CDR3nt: TGTGCCAGCAGCTCCAGACCTGGTTGGGGTTCGGGTACGCAGTATTTT
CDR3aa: CASSSRPGWGSGTQYF

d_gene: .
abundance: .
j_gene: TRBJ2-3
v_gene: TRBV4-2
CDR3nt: TGTGCCAGCAGCCAAGTTGCGGGTGGCCCTACCCCAGATACGCAGTATTTT
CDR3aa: CASSQVAGGPTPDTQYF

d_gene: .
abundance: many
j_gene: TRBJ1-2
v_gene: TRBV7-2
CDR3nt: TGTGCCAGCAGCGCTTACGCGGACAACTATGGCTACACCTTC
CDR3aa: CASSAYADNYGYTF

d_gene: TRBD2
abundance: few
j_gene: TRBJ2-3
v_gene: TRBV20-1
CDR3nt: TGCAGTGCTTGGAGCGGGGATATTACAGATACGCAGTATTTT
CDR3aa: CSAWSGDITDTQYF

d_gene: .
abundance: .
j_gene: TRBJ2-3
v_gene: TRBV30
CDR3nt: TGTGCCTGGAGTGTATCAGATACGCAGTATTTT
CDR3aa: CAWSVSDTQYF

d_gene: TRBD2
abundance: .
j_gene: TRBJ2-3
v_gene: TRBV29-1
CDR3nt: TGCAGCGTTGCCCGGGGGGTTCCGTCAGATACGCAGTATTTT
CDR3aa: CSVARGVPSDTQYF

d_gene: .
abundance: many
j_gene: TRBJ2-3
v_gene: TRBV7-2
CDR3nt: TGTGCCAGCAGCTTAGCCGCTAGCCTATTTAGGGGGACAGATACGCAGTATTTT
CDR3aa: CASSLAASLFRGTDTQYF

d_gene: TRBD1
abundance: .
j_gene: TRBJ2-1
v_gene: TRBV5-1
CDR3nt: TGCGCCAGCAGCGAAGACAGGGGGCCTGAGCAGTTCTTC
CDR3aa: CASSEDRGPEQFF

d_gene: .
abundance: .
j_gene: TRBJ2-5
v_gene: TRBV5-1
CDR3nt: TGCGCCAGCAGCCCGATGTATATCCTGGAGACCCAGTACTTC
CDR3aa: CASSPMYILETQYF

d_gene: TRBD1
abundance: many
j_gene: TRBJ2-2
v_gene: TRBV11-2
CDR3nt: TGTGCCAGCAGCCCGAGCTCAGACAGGGTGAACACCGGGGAGCTGTTTTTT
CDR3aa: CASSPSSDRVNTGELFF

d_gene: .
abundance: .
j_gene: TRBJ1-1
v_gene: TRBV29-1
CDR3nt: TGCAGCGTCGGAACCGGGAGCTGGACGAACACTGAAGCTTTCTTT
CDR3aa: CSVGTGSWTNTEAFF

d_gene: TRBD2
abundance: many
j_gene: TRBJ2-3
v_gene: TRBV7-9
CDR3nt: TGTGCCAGCAGCCGAGGAAGTAGCGGGGGTTCAGATACGCAGTATTTT
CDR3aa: CASSRGSSGGSDTQYF

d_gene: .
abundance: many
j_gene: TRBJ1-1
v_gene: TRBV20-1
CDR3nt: TGCAGTGCTAGAGATGATCGGGCCACTCGAACTGAAGCTTTCTTT
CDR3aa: CSARDDRATRTEAFF